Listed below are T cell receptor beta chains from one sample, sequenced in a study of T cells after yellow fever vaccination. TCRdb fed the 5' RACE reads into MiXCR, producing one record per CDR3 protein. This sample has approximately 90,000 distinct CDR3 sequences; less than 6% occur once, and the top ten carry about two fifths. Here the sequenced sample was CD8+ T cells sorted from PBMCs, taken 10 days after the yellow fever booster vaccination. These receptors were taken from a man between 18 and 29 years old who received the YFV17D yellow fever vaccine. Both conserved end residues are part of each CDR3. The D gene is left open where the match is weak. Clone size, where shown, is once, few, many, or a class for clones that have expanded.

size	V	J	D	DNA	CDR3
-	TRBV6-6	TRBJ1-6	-	TGTGCCAGCAGTTACTCGCGGGCAGATCATAATTCACCCCTCCACTTT	CASSYSRADHNSPLHF
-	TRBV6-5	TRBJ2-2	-	TGTGCCAGCACCTCTGAATCAGGGATCGTCGGGGAGCTGTTTTTT	CASTSESGIVGELFF
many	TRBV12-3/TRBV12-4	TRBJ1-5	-	TGTGCCAGCAGCGCATGGGGCAATCAGCCCCAGCATTTT	CASSAWGNQPQHF
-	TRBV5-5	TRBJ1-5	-	TGTGCCAGCAGCTTGGTAGCAGATAGCAATCAGCCCCAGCATTTT	CASSLVADSNQPQHF
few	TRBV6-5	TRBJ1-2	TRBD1	TGTGCCAGCAGTTACGACAGGGGCTATGGCTACACCTTC	CASSYDRGYGYTF
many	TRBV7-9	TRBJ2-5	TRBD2	TGTGCCAGCAGCCTACCCGGGAGCGGGGGGCAAGAGACCCAGTACTTC	CASSLPGSGGQETQYF
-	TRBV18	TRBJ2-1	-	TGTGCCAGCTCACCATCCAGGGGGGGCCCTTCCTACAATGAGCAGTTCTTC	CASSPSRGGPSYNEQFF
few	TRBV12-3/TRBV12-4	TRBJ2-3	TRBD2	TGTGCCAGCAGTTTATTTCAGCGGGGTGCAGATACGCAGTATTTT	CASSLFQRGADTQYF
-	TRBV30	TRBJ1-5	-	TGTGCCTGGAGTGTAGGCAGGAACAATCAGCCCCAGCATTTT	CAWSVGRNNQPQHF
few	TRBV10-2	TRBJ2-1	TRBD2	TGCGCCGGAGGGAGGGGCTCCTACAATGAGCAGTTCTTC	CAGGRGSYNEQFF
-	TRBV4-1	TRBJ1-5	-	TGCGCCAGCAGCCAAATTGTAGGGGGTCAGCCCCAGCATTTT	CASSQIVGGQPQHF
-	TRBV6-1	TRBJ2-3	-	TGTGCCAGCAGTGAAGGCCCAGTGACAGATAAGCAGTATTTT	CASSEGPVTDKQYF
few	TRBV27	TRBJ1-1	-	TGTGCCAGCAGCCCAGGGTTCACTGAAGCTTTCTTT	CASSPGFTEAFF
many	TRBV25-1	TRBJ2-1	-	TGTGCCAGCAGTGCCGCACCAGGGGATCGGAATGAGCAGTTCTTC	CASSAAPGDRNEQFF
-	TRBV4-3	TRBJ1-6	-	TGCGCCAGCAGCCAAGACAGGGCCAATAATTCACCCCTCCACTTT	CASSQDRANNSPLHF
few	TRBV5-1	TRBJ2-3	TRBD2	TGCGCCAGCAGCCGTGGACTAGCGGGGAGCACAGATACGCAGTATTTT	CASSRGLAGSTDTQYF
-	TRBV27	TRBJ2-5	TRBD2	TGTGCCAGCAGTTTACTCGCGGGGGGGCCGGCTAAGGAGACCCAGTACTTC	CASSLLAGGPAKETQYF
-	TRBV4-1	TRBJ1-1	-	TGCGCCAGCAGCCGGGACGGTGGCACTGAAGCTTTCTTT	CASSRDGGTEAFF
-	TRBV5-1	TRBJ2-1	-	TGCGCCAGCAGGGCGGCTAGCTCCTACAATGAGCAGTTCTTC	CASRAASSYNEQFF
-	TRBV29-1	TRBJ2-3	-	TGCAGCGTGGAGAGGGCTAGCACAGATACGCAGTATTTT	CSVERASTDTQYF
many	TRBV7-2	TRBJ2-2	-	TGTGCCAGCAGCCCTGGGGGCCACCGCACCGGGGAGCTGTTTTTT	CASSPGGHRTGELFF
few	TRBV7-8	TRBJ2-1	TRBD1	TGTGCCAGCAGCGTTACCGGGACAGCATACAATGAGCAGTTCTTC	CASSVTGTAYNEQFF
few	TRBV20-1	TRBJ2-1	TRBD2	TGCAGTGCTACCCCAACCACTAGCGGCAGCCTCAATGAGCAGTTCTTC	CSATPTTSGSLNEQFF
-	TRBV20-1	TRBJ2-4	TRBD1	TGCAGTGCTAGCGGGACAGACAAAAACATTCAGTACTTC	CSASGTDKNIQYF
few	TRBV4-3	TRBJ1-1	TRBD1	TGCGCCAGCAGCCCCGGGACAGGGGGCTTCTTGAACACTGAAGCTTTCTTT	CASSPGTGGFLNTEAFF
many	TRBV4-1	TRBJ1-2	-	TGCGCCAGCAGCCAAGATCTCGTGTTGACGCCGTCTTATGGCTACACCTTC	CASSQDLVLTPSYGYTF
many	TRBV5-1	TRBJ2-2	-	TGCGCCAGCAAAGGAGGCGGGGGCGTCGGGGAGCTGTTTTTT	CASKGGGGVGELFF
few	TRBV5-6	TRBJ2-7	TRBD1	TGTGCCAGCAGCCCGCCGGGACAGGGGTGGTACGAGCAGTACTTC	CASSPPGQGWYEQYF
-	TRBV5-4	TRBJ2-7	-	TGTGCCAGCAGCTTGGCGGCCAGCCCCTACGAGCAGTACTTC	CASSLAASPYEQYF
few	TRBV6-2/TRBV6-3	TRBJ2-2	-	TGTGCCAGCAGTTACCCTAGGTACACCGGGGAGCTGTTTTTT	CASSYPRYTGELFF
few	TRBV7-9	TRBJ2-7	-	TGTGCCAGCAGCGGATTTCAGGGGCGGGACGAGCAGTACTTC	CASSGFQGRDEQYF
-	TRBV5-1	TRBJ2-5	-	TGCGCCAGCAGCTTTTCCCCGGCGGAGACCCAGTACTTC	CASSFSPAETQYF
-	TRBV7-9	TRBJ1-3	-	TGTGCCAGCAGTATAGGCACTAGTGGAAACACCATATATTTT	CASSIGTSGNTIYF